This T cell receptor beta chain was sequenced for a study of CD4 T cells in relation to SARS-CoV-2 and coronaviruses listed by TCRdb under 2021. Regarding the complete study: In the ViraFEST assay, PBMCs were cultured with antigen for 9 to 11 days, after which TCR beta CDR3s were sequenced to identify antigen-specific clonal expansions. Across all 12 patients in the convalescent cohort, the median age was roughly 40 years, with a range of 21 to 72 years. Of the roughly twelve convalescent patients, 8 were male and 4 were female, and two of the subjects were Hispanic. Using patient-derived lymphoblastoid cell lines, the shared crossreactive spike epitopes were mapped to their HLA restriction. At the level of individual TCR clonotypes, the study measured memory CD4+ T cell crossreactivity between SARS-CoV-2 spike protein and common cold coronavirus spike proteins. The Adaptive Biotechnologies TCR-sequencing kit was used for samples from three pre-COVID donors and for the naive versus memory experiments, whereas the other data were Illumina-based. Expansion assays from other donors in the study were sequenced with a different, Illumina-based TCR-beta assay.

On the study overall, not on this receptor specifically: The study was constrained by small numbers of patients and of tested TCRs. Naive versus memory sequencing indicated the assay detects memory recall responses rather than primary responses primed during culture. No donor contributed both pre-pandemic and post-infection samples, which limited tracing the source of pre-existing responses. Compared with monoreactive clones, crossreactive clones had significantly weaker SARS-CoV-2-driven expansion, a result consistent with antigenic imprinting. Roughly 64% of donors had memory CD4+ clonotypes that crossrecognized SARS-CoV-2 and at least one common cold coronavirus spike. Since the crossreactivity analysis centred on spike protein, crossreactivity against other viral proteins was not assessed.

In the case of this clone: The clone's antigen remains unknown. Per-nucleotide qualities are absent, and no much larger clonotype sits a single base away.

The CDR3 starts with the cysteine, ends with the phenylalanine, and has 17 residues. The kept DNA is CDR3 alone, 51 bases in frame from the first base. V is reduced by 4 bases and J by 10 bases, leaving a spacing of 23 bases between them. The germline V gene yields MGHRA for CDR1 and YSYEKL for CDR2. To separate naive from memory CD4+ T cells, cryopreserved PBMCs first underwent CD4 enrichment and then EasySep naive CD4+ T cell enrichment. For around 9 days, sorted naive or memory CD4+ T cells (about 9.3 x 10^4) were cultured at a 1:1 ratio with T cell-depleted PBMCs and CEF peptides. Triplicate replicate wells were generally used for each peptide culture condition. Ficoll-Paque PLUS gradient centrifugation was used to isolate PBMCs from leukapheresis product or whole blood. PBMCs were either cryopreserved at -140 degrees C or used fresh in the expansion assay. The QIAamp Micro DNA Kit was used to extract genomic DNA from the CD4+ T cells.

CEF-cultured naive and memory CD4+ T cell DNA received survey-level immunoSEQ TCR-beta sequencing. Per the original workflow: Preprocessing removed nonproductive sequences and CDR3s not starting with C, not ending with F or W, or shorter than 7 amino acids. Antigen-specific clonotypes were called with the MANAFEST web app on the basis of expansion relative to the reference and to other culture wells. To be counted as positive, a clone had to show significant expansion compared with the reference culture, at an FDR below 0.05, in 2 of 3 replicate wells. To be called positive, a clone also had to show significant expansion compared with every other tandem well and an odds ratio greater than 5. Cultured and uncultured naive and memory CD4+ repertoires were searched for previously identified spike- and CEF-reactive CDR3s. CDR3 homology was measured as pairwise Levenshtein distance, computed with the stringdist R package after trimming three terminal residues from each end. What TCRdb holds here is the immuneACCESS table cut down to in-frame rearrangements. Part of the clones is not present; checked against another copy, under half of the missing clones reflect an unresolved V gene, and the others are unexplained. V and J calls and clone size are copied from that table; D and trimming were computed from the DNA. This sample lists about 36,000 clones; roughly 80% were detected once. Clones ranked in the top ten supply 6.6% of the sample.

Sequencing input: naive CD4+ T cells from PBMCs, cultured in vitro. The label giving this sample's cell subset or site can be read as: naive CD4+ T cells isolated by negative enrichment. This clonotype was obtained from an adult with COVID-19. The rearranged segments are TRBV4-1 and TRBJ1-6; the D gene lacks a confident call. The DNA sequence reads TGCGCCAGCAGCCGCTCCCTGGCTGACTCCTTGGGGTCACCCCTCCACTTT. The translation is CASSRSLADSLGSPLHF.